This T cell receptor beta chain was recovered during a study of technical replicates of blood from several donors. The CDR3 runs 15 residues. The germline V gene has CDR1 MNHEY and CDR2 SMNVEV (reference sequence). Trimming pared 6 bases from V and 2 bases from J, leaving 14 bases between. The assay was immunoSEQ multiplex PCR, and TCRdb's table has in-frame clones only and misses some. Among about 88,000 clones, around 93% were seen once, and the ten largest hold more than 0.3%. This sequence was found in a human donor in good health. Sequenced material: T cells isolated from PBMCs. The chain carries TRBV27 and TRBJ1-3; D is possibly TRBD1 (6 bases). CDR3 loop: CASRATGLTGNTIYF. CDR3 bases: TGTGCCAGCAGGGCGACAGGATTAACTGGAAACACCATATATTTT.